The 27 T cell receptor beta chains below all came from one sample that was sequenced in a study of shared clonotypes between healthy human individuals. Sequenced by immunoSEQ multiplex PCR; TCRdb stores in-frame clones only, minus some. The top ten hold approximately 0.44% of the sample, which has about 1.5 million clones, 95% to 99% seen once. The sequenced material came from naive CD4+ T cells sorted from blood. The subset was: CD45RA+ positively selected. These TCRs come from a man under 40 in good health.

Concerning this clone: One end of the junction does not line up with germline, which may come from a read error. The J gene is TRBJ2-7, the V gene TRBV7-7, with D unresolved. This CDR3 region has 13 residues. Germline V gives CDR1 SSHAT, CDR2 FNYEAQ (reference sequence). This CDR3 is CASSSDPVREQYF. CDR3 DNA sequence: TGTGCTAGCAGTTCTGACCCCGTCCGGGAGCAGTACTTC. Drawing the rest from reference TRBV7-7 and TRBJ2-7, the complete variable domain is GAGVSQSPRYKVTKRGQDVTLRCDPISSHATLYWYQQALGQGPEFLTYFNYEAQPDKSGLPSDRFSAERPEGSISTLTIQRTEQRDSAMYRCASSSDPVREQYFGPGTRLTVT.

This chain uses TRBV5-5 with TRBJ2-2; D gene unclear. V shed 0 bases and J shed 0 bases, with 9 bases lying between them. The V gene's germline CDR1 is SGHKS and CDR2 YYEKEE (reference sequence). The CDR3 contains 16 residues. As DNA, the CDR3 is TGTGCCAGCAGCTTGGCCCCCCGCGCGAACACCGGGGAGCTGTTTTTT. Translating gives CASSLAPRANTGELFF.

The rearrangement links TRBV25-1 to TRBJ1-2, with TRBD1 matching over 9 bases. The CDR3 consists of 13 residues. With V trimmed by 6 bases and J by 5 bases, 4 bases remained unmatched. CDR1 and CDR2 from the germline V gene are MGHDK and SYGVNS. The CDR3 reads CASSAGTGYGYTF. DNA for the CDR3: TGTGCCAGCAGCGCCGGGACAGGGTATGGCTACACCTTC.

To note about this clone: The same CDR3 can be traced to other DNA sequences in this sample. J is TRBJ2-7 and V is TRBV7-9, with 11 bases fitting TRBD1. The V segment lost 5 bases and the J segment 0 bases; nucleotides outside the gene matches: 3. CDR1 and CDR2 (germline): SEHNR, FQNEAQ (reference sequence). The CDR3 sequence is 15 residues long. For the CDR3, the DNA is TGTGCCAGCAGCCTGGGACAGGGGGTCTCCTACGAGCAGTACTTC. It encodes CASSLGQGVSYEQYF.

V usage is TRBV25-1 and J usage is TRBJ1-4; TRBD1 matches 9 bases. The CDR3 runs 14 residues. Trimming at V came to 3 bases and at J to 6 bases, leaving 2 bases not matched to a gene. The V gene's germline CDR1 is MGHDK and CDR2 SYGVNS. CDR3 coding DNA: TGTGCCAGCAGTGAGGACAGGGGTGATGAAAAACTGTTTTTT. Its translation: CASSEDRGDEKLFF.

In nucleotides, the CDR3 is TGTGCCAGCACGAACTTAAACTGGGACAGGGACAATGAGCAGTTCTTC. This translates into CASTNLNWDRDNEQFF. The rearrangement links TRBV27 to TRBJ2-1; 9 nucleotides line up with TRBD1. The V gene's germline CDR1 is MNHEY and CDR2 SMNVEV (reference sequence). The CDR3 has 16 amino acids. After removal of 7 bases from V and 5 bases from J, the junction contained 12 bases not matched to a gene.

In DNA form, the CDR3 reads TGTGCCAGCAGTTACGCGACCGGTGGGTCACAAAGGACCCAGTACTTC. Its translation: CASSYATGGSQRTQYF. This chain links TRBV6-5 with TRBJ2-5; D uncertain. CDR1 MNHEY and CDR2 SVGAGI come from the germline V gene. The V end lost 2 bases, the J end lost 7 bases, and 20 bases lay between the germline ends. The CDR3 covers 16 residues.

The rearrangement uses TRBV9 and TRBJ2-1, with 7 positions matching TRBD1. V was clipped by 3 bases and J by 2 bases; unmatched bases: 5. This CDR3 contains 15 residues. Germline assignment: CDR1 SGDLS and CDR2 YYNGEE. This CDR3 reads CASSGRDSPYNEQFF. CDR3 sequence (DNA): TGTGCCAGCAGCGGTCGGGACAGCCCCTACAATGAGCAGTTCTTC. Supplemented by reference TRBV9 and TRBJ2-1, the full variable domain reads DSGVTQTPKHLITATGQRVTLRCSPRSGDLSVYWYQQSLDQGLQFLIQYYNGEERAKGNILERFSAQQFPDLHSELNLSSLELGDSALYFCASSGRDSPYNEQFFGPGTRLTVL.

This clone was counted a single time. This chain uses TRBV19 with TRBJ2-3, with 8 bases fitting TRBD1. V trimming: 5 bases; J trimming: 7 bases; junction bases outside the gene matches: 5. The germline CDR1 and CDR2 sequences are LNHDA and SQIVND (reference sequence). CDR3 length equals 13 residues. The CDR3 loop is CASSWQGAHTQYF. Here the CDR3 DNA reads TGTGCCAGTAGTTGGCAGGGGGCTCATACGCAGTATTTT. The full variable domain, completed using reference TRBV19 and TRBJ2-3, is DGGITQSPKYLFRKEGQNVTLSCEQNLNHDAMYWYRQDPGQGLRLIYYSQIVNDFQKGDIAEGYSVSREKKESFPLTVTSAQKNPTAFYLCASSWQGAHTQYFGPGTRLTVL.

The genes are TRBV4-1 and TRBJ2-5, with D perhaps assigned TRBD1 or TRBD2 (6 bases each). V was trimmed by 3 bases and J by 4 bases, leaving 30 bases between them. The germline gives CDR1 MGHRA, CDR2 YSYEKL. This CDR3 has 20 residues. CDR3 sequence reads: CASSHAGVTLVPGAGETQYF. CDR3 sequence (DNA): TGCGCCAGCAGCCACGCTGGAGTCACCCTGGTTCCGGGGGCGGGAGAGACCCAGTACTTC.

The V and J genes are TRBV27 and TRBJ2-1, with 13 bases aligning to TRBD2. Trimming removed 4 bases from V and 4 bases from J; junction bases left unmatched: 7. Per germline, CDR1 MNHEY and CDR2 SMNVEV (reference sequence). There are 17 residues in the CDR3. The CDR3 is CASSSYAGLAGYNEQFF. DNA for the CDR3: TGTGCCAGCAGTTCGTACGCGGGACTAGCGGGGTACAATGAGCAGTTCTTC.

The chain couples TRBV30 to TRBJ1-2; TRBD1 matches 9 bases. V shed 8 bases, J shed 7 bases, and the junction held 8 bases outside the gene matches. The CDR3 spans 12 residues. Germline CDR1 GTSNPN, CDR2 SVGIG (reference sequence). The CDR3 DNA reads TGTGCCGGTAAACAGGGGGCGAGTGGCTACACCTTC. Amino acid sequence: CAGKQGASGYTF.

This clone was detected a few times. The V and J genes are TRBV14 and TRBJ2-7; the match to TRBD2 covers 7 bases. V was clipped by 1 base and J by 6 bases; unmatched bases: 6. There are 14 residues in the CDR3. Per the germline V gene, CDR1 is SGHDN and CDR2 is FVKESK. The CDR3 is CASSQVRGSGEQYF. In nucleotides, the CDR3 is TGTGCCAGCAGCCAAGTCCGCGGGAGTGGCGAGCAGTACTTC.

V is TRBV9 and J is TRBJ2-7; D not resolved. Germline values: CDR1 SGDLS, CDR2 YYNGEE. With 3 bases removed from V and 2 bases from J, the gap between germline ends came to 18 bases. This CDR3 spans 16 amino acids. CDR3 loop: CASSEVTYGQTYEQYF. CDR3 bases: TGTGCCAGCAGCGAGGTGACATACGGGCAGACCTACGAGCAGTACTTC. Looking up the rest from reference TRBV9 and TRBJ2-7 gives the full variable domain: DSGVTQTPKHLITATGQRVTLRCSPRSGDLSVYWYQQSLDQGLQFLIQYYNGEERAKGNILERFSAQQFPDLHSELNLSSLELGDSALYFCASSEVTYGQTYEQYFGPGTRLTVT.

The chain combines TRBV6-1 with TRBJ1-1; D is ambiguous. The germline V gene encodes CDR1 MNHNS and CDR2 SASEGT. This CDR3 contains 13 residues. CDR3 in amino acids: CATTWVPNTEAFF. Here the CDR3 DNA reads TGTGCTACGACATGGGTACCGAACACTGAAGCTTTCTTT.

CDR3 sequence: CASSPETGAYNEQFF. CDR3 bases: TGTGCCAGCTCACCAGAGACAGGGGCCTACAATGAGCAGTTCTTC. The chain is built from TRBV18 and TRBJ2-1; TRBD1 matches at 8 bases. The CDR3 is 15 residues long. Germline loops: CDR1 KGHSH, CDR2 LQKENI. Trimming took 2 bases from V and 2 from J; bases not matched to a gene: 2.

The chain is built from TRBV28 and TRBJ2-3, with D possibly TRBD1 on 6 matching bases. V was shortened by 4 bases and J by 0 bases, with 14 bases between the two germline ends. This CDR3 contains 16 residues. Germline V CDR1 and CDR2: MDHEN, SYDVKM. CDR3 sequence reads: CASSSPGQGSTDTQYF. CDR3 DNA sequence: TGTGCCAGCAGTTCGCCGGGGCAGGGGAGCACAGATACGCAGTATTTT.

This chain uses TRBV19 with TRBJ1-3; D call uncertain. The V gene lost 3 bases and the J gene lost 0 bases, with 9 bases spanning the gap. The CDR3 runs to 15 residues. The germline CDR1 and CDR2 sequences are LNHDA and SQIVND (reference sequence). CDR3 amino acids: CASSIVGNSGNTIYF. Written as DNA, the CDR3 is TGTGCCAGTAGTATCGTCGGAAACTCTGGAAACACCATATATTTT.

The DNA for the CDR3 is TGTGCCAGCAGTCGTACTACAGGGGGCCGAGAGACCCAGTACTTC. Translating it yields CASSRTTGGRETQYF. The V call is TRBV7-6, the J call TRBJ2-5, with 9 bases aligning to TRBD1. Germline loops: CDR1 SGHVS, CDR2 FNYEAQ. V lost 6 bases to trimming and J lost 4 bases; unmatched junction nucleotides: 9. There are 15 residues in the CDR3.

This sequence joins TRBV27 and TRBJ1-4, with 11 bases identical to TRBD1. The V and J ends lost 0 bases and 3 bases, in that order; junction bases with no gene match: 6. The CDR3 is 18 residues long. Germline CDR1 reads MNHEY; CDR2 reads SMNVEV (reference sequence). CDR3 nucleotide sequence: TGTGCCAGCAGTTTATCTTATGGACAGGGGGCGGCTAATGAAAAACTGTTTTTT. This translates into CASSLSYGQGAANEKLFF.

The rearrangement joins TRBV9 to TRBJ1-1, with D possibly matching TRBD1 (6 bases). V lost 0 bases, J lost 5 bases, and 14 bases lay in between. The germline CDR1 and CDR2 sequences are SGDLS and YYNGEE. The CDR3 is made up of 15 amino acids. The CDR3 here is CASSVATGGRTEAFF. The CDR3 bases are TGTGCCAGCAGCGTAGCTACTGGGGGGCGGACTGAAGCTTTCTTT.

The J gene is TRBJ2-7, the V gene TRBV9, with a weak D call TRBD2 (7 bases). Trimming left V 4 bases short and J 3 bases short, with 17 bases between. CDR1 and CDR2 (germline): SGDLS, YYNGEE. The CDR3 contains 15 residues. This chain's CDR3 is CASSPQGGALYEQYF. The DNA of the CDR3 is TGTGCCAGCAGCCCCCAAGGGGGGGCGCTCTACGAGCAGTACTTC.

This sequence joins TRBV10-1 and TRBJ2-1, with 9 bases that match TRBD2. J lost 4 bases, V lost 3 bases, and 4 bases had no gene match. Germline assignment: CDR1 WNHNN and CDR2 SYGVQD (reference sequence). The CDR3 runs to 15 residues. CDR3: CASSEGGRVYNEQFF. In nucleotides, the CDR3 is TGCGCCAGCAGTGAAGGCGGGAGGGTATACAATGAGCAGTTCTTC.

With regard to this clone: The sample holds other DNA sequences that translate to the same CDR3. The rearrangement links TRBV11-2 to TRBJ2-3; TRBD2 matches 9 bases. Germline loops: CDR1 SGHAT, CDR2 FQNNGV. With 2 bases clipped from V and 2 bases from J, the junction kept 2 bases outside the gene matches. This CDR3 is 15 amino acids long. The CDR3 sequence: CASSLLAGFTDTQYF. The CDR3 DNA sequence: TGTGCCAGCAGCTTACTAGCGGGGTTCACAGATACGCAGTATTTT.

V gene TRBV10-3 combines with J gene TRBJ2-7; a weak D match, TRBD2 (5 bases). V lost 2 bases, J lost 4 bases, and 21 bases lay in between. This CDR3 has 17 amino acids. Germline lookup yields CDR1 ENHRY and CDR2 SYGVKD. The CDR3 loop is CAISEEASRRTLYEQYF. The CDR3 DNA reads TGTGCCATCAGTGAGGAGGCTAGCCGTAGGACGTTATACGAGCAGTACTTC.

CDR3 sequence: CASSSTYGTVEQYF. The CDR3 DNA reads as TGTGCCAGCAGTTCAACCTATGGGACAGTCGAGCAGTACTTC. The chain couples TRBV28 to TRBJ2-7, with TRBD1 matching 7 bases. The CDR3 consists of 14 residues. Germline loops: CDR1 MDHEN, CDR2 SYDVKM. V trimming: 4 bases; J trimming: 6 bases; junction bases outside the gene matches: 9. Looking up the rest from reference TRBV28 and TRBJ2-7 gives the full variable domain: DVKVTQSSRYLVKRTGEKVFLECVQDMDHENMFWYRQDPGLGLRLIYFSYDVKMKEKGDIPEGYSVSREKKERFSLILESASTNQTSMYLCASSSTYGTVEQYFGPGTRLTVT.

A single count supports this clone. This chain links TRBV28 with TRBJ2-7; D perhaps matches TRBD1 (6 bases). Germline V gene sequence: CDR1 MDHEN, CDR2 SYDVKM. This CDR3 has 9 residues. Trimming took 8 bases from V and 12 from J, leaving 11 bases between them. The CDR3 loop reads CASGTRWYF. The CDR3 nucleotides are TGTGCCAGCGGGACAAGATGGTACTTC.